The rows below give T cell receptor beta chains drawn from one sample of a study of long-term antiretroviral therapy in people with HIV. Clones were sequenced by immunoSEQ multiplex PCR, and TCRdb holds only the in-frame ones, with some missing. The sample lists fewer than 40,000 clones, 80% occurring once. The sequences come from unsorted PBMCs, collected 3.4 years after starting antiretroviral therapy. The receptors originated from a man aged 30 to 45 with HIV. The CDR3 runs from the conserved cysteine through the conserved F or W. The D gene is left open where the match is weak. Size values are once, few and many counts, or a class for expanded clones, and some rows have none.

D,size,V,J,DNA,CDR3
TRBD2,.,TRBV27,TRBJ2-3,TGTGCCAGCAGTCCAAGGACTAGCGGGAACACAGATACGCAGTATTTT,CASSPRTSGNTDTQYF
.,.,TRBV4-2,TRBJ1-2,TGTGCCAGCAGCCAAGGCTACAGGGCTCAGTACTATGGCTACACCTTC,CASSQGYRAQYYGYTF
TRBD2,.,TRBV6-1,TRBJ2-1,TGTGCCAGCAGCGAAATTAGGGGACTAGCGGGATTCAATGAGCAGTTCTTC,CASSEIRGLAGFNEQFF
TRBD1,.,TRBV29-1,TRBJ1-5,TGCAGCGTTGCGGTAGGGGGCGGACAGCCCCAGCATTTT,CSVAVGGGQPQHF
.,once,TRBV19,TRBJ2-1,TGTGCCAGTAGTATCGGGCAGGGCCCCTACAATGAGCAGTTCTTC,CASSIGQGPYNEQFF
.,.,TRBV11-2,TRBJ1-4,TGTGCCAGCAGCTTAGTTCGGGGTAATGAAAAACTGTTTTTT,CASSLVRGNEKLFF
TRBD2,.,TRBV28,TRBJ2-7,TGTGCCAGCAGTTTATGGGCTAGCGGGTCCTCCTACGAGCAGTACTTC,CASSLWASGSSYEQYF
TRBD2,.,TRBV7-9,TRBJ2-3,TGTGCCAGCAGCTTACTAGCGGGAGGACCAACAGATACGCAGTATTTT,CASSLLAGGPTDTQYF
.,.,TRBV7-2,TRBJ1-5,TGTGCCAGCAGCTTCGGTAGCAATCAGCCCCAGCATTTT,CASSFGSNQPQHF
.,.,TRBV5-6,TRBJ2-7,TGTGCCAGCAGCCAGGCCTACGAGCAGTACTTC,CASSQAYEQYF
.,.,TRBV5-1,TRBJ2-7,TGCGCCAGCAGCTTGGTTGACCGAACCAGCTACGAGCAGTACTTC,CASSLVDRTSYEQYF
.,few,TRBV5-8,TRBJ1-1,TGTGCCAGCAGCTTGGAACGGAGGGGCCGTACGGCTTTCTTT,CASSLERRGRTAFF
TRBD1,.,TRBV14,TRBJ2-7,TGTGCCAGCAGCGCAGAACTTTCCGGGACAGGGGGCGTCGAGCAGTACTTC,CASSAELSGTGGVEQYF
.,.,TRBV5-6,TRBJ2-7,TGTGCCAGCAGCTTGGGCCCACCCTACGAGCAGTACTTC,CASSLGPPYEQYF
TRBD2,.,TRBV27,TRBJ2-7,TGTGCCAGCAGTTCGGTAGCGGGAATGAGTTACGAGCAGTACTTC,CASSSVAGMSYEQYF
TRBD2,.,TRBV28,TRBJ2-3,TGTGCCAGCAGTGGGACTAGCGGGAGAGATACGCAGTATTTT,CASSGTSGRDTQYF
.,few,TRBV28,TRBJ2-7,TGTGCCAGCAGTCCGGGACGGACGCCATACGAGCAGTACTTC,CASSPGRTPYEQYF
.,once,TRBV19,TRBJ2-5,TGTGCCAGTAGTATCTCTTGGGGGAACCAAGAGACCCAGTACTTC,CASSISWGNQETQYF
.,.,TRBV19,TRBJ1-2,TGTGCCAGTAGGTCTCCTCGACAGTCCCCTAACTATGGCTACACCTTC,CASRSPRQSPNYGYTF
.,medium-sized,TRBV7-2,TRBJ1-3,TGTGCCAGCAGCTTAACTGGAAACACCATATATTTT,CASSLTGNTIYF
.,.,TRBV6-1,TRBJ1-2,TGTGCCAGCAATTGGGAGTATGGCTACACCTTC,CASNWEYGYTF
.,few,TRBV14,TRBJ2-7,TGTGCCAGCAGCCTCGGCTACGAGCAGTACTTC,CASSLGYEQYF
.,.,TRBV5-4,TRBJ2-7,TGTGCCAGCAGCGAATCGTCCGGAGGCCCCGTCCTGGAGCAGTACTTC,CASSESSGGPVLEQYF
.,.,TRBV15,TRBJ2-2,TGTGCCACCAGCAGAGATTCCTTAGCGGGGGAGCTGTTTTTT,CATSRDSLAGELFF
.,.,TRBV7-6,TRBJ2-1,TGTGCCAGCAGCCCGCGCCCCAATGAGCAGTTCTTC,CASSPRPNEQFF
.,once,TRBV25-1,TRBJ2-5,TGTGCCAGCAGTGAATCGAGGACGGTTTTTGAGACCCAGTACTTC,CASSESRTVFETQYF
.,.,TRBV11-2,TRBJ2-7,TGTGCCAGCAGCTTAGAGTACGAGCAGTACTTC,CASSLEYEQYF
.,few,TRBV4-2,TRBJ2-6,TGTGCCAGCAGCCAAGAAGGAAGAACTGGGGCCAACGTCCTGACTTTC,CASSQEGRTGANVLTF
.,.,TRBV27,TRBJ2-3,TGTGCCAGCAGTTTCGGGGTGGGCACAGATACGCAGTATTTT,CASSFGVGTDTQYF
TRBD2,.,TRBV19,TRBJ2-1,TGTGCCAGTAGTATAGAGGGACTAGCGGGAGGATCCTACAATGAGCAGTTCTTC,CASSIEGLAGGSYNEQFF
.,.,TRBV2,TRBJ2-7,TGTGCCAGCACCCCGAGGGAGAGGGTTTACGAGCAGTACTTC,CASTPRERVYEQYF
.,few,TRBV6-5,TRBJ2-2,TGTGCCAGCACTCGGCGGGCCGGGGAGCTGTTTTTT,CASTRRAGELFF
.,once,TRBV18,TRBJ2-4,TGTGCCAGCTCACCGGGCCGGGGGAACATTCAGTACTTC,CASSPGRGNIQYF
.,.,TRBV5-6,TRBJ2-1,TGTGCCAGCAGCTTTGGGGGCTCCTACAATGAGCAGTTCTTC,CASSFGGSYNEQFF
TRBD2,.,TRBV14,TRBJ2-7,TGTGCCAGCAGCCTACTAGCGGGACCTTCGGTCGAGCAGTACTTC,CASSLLAGPSVEQYF
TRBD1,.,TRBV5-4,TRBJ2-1,TGTGCCAGCAGCCGTCCCAGACAGGGGACCTACAATGAGCAGTTCTTC,CASSRPRQGTYNEQFF
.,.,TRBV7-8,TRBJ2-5,TGTGCCAGCAGCTCCTACAGGGTTGGAGAGACCCAGTACTTC,CASSSYRVGETQYF
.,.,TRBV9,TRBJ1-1,TGTGCCAGCAGCGTAGATATAGTTATGAACACTGAAGCTTTCTTT,CASSVDIVMNTEAFF
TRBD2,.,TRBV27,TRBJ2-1,TGTGCCAGCAGTACCCGGACTAGCGGTAATGAGCAGTTCTTC,CASSTRTSGNEQFF
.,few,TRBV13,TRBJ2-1,TGTGCCAGCAGCCTCCTAGGGAGTATCTATGAGCAGTTCTTC,CASSLLGSIYEQFF
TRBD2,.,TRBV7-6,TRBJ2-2,TGTGCCAGCAGCAAAGGACTAGCGGGAGCGTGGGGCGGGGAGCTGTTTTTT,CASSKGLAGAWGGELFF
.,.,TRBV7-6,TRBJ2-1,TGTGCCAGCAGCCTCCACGATGGTGAGCAGTTCTTC,CASSLHDGEQFF
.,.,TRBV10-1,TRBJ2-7,TGCGCCAGCAGTGATTACATCGGGGAAGGCCTTCAACCCTACGAGCAGTACTTC,CASSDYIGEGLQPYEQYF
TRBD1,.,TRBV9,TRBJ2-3,TGTGCCAGCAGCGTAGATGGGACAGGGGGCGCAGATACGCAGTATTTT,CASSVDGTGGADTQYF
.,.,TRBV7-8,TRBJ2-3,TGTGCCAGCAGCGCTGGGACTAGCACAGATACGCAGTATTTT,CASSAGTSTDTQYF
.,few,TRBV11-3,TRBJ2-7,TGTGCCAGCAGCCCCCTGTGCGACTTAGAAAGCTACGAGCAGTACTTC,CASSPLCDLESYEQYF
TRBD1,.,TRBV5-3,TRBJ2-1,TGTGCCAGAAGCTCCGACACAGGGGGCTCCTACAATGAGCAGTTCTTC,CARSSDTGGSYNEQFF
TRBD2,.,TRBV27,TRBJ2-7,TGTGCCAGCAGTTTCTTAGGACTAGCGGTGGGCGAGCAGTACTTC,CASSFLGLAVGEQYF
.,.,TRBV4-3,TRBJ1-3,TGCGCCAGCAGCCCCGACGACAGTCCTTCTGGAAACACCATATATTTT,CASSPDDSPSGNTIYF
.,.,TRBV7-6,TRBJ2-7,TGTGCCAGCGCAACCGGGACTCACTCCTACGAGCAGTACTTC,CASATGTHSYEQYF
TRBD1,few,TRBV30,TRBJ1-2,TGTGCCTGGAGTGTACTCTGGACAGGGCCGGGGTATGGCTACACCTTC,CAWSVLWTGPGYGYTF
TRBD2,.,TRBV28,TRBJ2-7,TGTGCCAGCAGTTTCAGTAGCGGGAGGGCCGTCGAGCAGTACTTC,CASSFSSGRAVEQYF
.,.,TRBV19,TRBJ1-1,TGTGCCAGTAGTCAGGGAAACACTGAAGCTTTCTTT,CASSQGNTEAFF